A single sample gave rise to the 14 T cell receptor beta chains below, sequenced in a study of beta chain features in type 1 diabetes. Every isolated RNA sample was fully reverse transcribed, so sequencing captured expressed TCRB transcripts. Clones were read by immunoSEQ multiplex PCR, and TCRdb kept only the in-frame ones, dropping some. The sample has 300,000 to 450,000 clones; roughly 21% are singletons. The material sequenced was naive CD4+ T cells from blood. These receptors were collected from a woman under 30 in good health.

Only a few counts were recorded for this clone. The V call is TRBV30, the J call TRBJ2-7; tentative D call: TRBD2 (5 bases). The CDR3 has 14 residues. Per germline, CDR1 GTSNPN and CDR2 SVGIG (reference sequence). V was pared by 0 bases and J by 0 bases, with 9 bases between. This chain's CDR3 is CAWSVSSGSYEQYF. The DNA of the CDR3 is TGTGCCTGGAGTGTATCCAGCGGCTCCTACGAGCAGTACTTC.

This clone was recorded a few times. The chain combines TRBV7-3 with TRBJ2-3; 7 bases agree with TRBD2. The CDR3 loop spans 15 amino acids. V lost 0 bases and J lost 0; bases outside the gene matches: 0. Germline loops: CDR1 SGHTA, CDR2 FQGTGA. The CDR3 sequence: CASSLTGRSTDTQYF. CDR3 DNA sequence: TGTGCCAGCAGCTTAACCGGGAGGAGCACAGATACGCAGTATTTT. Filled out from reference TRBV7-3 and TRBJ2-3, the complete variable domain reads GAGVSQTPSNKVTEKGKYVELRCDPISGHTALYWYRQSLGQGPEFLIYFQGTGAADDSGLPNDRFFAVRPEGSVSTLKIQRTERGDSAVYLCASSLTGRSTDTQYFGPGTRLTVL.

The chain combines TRBV9 with TRBJ1-4; D unclear. CDR1 and CDR2 from the germline V gene are SGDLS and YYNGEE. The ends were cut back, 4 bases at V and 6 bases at J, with 13 bases in the middle. The CDR3 totals 14 residues. In DNA, the CDR3 is TGTGCCAGCAGCCTCACACAGCTGGATGAAAAACTGTTTTTT. Residues: CASSLTQLDEKLFF.

This clone occurred a few times. This chain connects TRBV5-1 to TRBJ2-3; TRBD2 is a possible D gene (6 bases). CDR3 length: 15 amino acids. The V gene's germline CDR1 is SGHRS and CDR2 YFSETQ. V was clipped by 0 bases and J by 0 bases, with 8 bases between them. The CDR3 protein is CASSLESGSTDTQYF. CDR3 bases: TGCGCCAGCAGCTTGGAAAGCGGGAGCACAGATACGCAGTATTTT.

The chain has TRBV5-1 and TRBJ2-1; TRBD2 aligns across 9 bases. With 2 bases clipped from V and 6 bases from J, the junction kept 6 bases outside the gene matches. This CDR3 contains 15 residues. Germline loops: CDR1 SGHRS, CDR2 YFSETQ. The CDR3 reads CASSLVAGVGNEQFF. Written as DNA, the CDR3 is TGCGCCAGCAGCTTAGTAGCGGGAGTGGGCAATGAGCAGTTCTTC.

This clone was picked up a small number of times. The rearrangement links TRBV29-1 to TRBJ1-2, with a weak D call TRBD1 (6 bases). V lost 5 bases, J lost 8 bases, and 12 bases lay in between. CDR3 length equals 11 residues. The V gene's germline CDR1 is SQVTM and CDR2 ANQGSEA. In DNA form, the CDR3 reads TGCAGCGTTTACAGGGTGGGAGGCTACACCTTC. This translates into CSVYRVGGYTF.

This clone was seen a handful of times. The CDR3 nucleotides read TGTGCCAGCAGGTTCCAGGGCGGTAGGTACGAGCAGTACTTC. This gives the protein CASRFQGGRYEQYF. J is TRBJ2-7 and V is TRBV2, with a possible D match to TRBD1 (5 bases). This CDR3 has 14 amino acids. V lost 6 bases and J lost 4, with 16 bases in between. In germline, CDR1 is SNHLY, CDR2 FYNNEI.

V and J are TRBV5-4 and TRBJ1-2, with 9 bases lining up with TRBD1. The CDR3 has 16 amino acids. The V and J ends lost 3 bases and 12 bases, in that order; junction bases with no gene match: 18. Germline assignment: CDR1 SGHNT and CDR2 YYREEE (reference sequence). As DNA, the CDR3 is TGTGCCAGCAGCTCCCGGGACAGGGCTACGGCCGGTATGGACACCTTC. This sequence encodes CASSSRDRATAGMDTF.

This clone is a singleton in its sample. The chain has TRBV5-1 and TRBJ2-1, with a possible D match to TRBD1 (6 bases). Germline CDR1 SGHRS, CDR2 YFSETQ. The CDR3 sequence is 13 residues long. Trimming stripped 4 bases from V and 12 bases from J, with 17 bases between. The CDR3 sequence is CASSTEPGQTQFF. In DNA form, the CDR3 reads TGCGCCAGCAGCACTGAACCGGGACAAACGCAGTTCTTC.

Comments on this clone: The same CDR3 also results from other DNA sequences found in this sample. V is TRBV15 and J is TRBJ2-7, with D tentatively TRBD2 (6 bases). The V gene's germline CDR1 is LNHNV and CDR2 YYDKDF (reference sequence). V was pared by 0 bases and J by 4 bases, with 7 bases between. This CDR3 is 13 amino acids long. Here the CDR3 DNA reads TGTGCCACCAGCAGAGAGGGGGGATACGAGCAGTACTTC. Its protein is CATSREGGYEQYF.

The chain employs TRBV28 and TRBJ2-6; tentative D call: TRBD2 (5 bases). V lost 6 bases, J lost 2 bases, and 14 bases lay in between. This CDR3 comprises 16 residues. CDR1 and CDR2 from the germline V gene are MDHEN and SYDVKM. This chain's CDR3 is CASSPRRGPGANVLTF. DNA for the CDR3: TGTGCCAGCAGCCCCAGAAGAGGGCCTGGGGCCAACGTCCTGACTTTC.

The CDR3 spells CASSLVYSMNTEAFF. The CDR3 DNA reads TGTGCCAGCAGCTTAGTGTACAGTATGAACACTGAAGCTTTCTTT. The chain combines TRBV7-2 with TRBJ1-1; D remains unclear. The CDR3 length is 15 residues. The V gene's germline CDR1 is SGHTA and CDR2 FQGNSA. Trimming removed 1 base from V and 0 bases from J, with 9 bases in between.

This clone was recorded a few times. V and J are TRBV29-1 and TRBJ2-3; possibly TRBD2 for D (5 bases). Germline lookup yields CDR1 SQVTM and CDR2 ANQGSEA. The V end lost 5 bases, the J end lost 5 bases, and 14 bases lay between the germline ends. The CDR3 runs to 13 residues. In DNA form, the CDR3 reads TGCAGCGTTACATCCGGGGTGGTAGATACGCAGTATTTT. It codes for CSVTSGVVDTQYF.

The chain has TRBV30 and TRBJ1-5; D is perhaps TRBD1 (5 bases). This CDR3 spans 15 amino acids. Between the trimmed V and J ends, which lost 3 bases and 1 base, there was a span of 13 bases. CDR1 and CDR2 from the germline V gene are GTSNPN and SVGIG (reference sequence). The CDR3 spells CAWRGRERSNQPQHF. The CDR3 DNA sequence: TGTGCCTGGAGGGGGCGGGAGAGAAGCAATCAGCCCCAGCATTTT.